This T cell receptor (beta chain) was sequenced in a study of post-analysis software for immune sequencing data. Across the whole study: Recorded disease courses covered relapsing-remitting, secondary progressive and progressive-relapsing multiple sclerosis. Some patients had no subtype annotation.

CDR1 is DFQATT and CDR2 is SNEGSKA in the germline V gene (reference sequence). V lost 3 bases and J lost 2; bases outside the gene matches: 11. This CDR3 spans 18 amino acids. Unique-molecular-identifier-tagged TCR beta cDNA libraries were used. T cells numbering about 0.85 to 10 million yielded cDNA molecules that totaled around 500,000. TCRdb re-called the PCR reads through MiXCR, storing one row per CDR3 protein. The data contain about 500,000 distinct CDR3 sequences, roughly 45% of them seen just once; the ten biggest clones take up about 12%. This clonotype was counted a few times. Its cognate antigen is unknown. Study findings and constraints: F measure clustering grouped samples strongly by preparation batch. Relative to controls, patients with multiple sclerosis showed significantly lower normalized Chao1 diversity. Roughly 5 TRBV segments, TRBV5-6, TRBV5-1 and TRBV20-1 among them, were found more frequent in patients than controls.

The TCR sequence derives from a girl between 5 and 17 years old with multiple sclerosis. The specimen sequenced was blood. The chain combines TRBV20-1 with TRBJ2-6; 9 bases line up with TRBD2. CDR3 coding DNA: TGCAGTGCTAGCGGAAGCGGGAGGATGATGCCTGGGGCCAACGTCCTGACTTTC. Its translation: CSASGSGRMMPGANVLTF.